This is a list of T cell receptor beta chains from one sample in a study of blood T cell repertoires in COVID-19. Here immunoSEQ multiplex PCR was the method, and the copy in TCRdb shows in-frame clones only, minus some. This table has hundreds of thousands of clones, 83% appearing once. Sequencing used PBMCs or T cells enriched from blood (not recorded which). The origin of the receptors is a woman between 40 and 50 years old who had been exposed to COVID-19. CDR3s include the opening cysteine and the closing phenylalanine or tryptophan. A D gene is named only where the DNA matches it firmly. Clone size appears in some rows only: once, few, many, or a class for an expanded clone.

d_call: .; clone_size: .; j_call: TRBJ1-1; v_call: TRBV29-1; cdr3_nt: TGCAGCGTTGAAGATCGAAGGGGGAAGAACACTGAAGCTTTCTTT; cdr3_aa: CSVEDRRGKNTEAFF
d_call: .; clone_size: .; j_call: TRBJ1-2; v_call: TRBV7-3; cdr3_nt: TGTGCCAGCAGCTCATCTCCGACCTCAGGCGGCTACACCTTC; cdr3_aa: CASSSSPTSGGYTF
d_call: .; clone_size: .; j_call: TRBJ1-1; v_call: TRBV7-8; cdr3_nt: TGTGCCAGCAGCTCCGAGACAGCCTTGAACACTGAAGCTTTCTTT; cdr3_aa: CASSSETALNTEAFF
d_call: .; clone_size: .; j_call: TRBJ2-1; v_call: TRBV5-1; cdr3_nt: TGCGCCAGCAGCTCCCCCCAAGAGCAGTTCTTC; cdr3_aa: CASSSPQEQFF
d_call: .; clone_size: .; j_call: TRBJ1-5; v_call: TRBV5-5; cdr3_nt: TGTGCCAGCAGCTTATCCGGGTCAACTAATCAGCCCCAGCATTTT; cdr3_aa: CASSLSGSTNQPQHF
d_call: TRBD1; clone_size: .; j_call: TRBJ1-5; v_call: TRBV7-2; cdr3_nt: TGTGCCAGCAGCCTGGGGACAGGGGGGAACAATCAGCCCCAGCATTTT; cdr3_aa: CASSLGTGGNNQPQHF
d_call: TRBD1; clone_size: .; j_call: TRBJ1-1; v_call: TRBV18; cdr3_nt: TGTGCCAGCTCCCAACGGACAGGGGGCTTCCAGAACACTGAAGCTTTCTTT; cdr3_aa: CASSQRTGGFQNTEAFF
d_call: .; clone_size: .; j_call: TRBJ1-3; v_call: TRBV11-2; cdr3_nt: TGTGCCAGCAGCTTAGGGGGGACTAACTCTGGAAACACCATATATTTT; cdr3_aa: CASSLGGTNSGNTIYF
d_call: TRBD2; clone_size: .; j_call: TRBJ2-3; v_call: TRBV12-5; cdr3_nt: TGTGCTAGTGGTTTGGGGGCTTGGGCTAGCGGTGATACGCAGTATTTT; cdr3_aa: CASGLGAWASGDTQYF
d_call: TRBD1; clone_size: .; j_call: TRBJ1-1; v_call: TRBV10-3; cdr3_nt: TGTGCCATCAAGGAACAGGGGGGAACGAACACTGAAGCTTTCTTT; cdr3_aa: CAIKEQGGTNTEAFF
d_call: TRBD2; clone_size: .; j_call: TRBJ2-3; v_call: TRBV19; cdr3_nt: TGTGCCAGTAGTATAGGGCTAGCGGGCACAGATACGCAGTATTTT; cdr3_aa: CASSIGLAGTDTQYF
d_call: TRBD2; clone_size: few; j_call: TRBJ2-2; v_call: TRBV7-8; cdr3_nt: TGTGCCAGCAGCTTTGGGGGGCGGGGGGCGCGTTCCGGGGAGCTGTTTTTT; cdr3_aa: CASSFGGRGARSGELFF
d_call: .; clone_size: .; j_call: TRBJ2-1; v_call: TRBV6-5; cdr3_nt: TGTGCCAGCAGTCCTCAGGGGGGCTACAATGAGCAGTTCTTC; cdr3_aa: CASSPQGGYNEQFF
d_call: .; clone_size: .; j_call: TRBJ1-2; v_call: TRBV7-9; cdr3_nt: TGTGCCAGCAGTTTTTTCAGGGGCGACTATGGCTACACCTTC; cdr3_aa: CASSFFRGDYGYTF
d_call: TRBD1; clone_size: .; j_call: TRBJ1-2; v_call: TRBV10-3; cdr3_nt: TGTGCCATCAGAGGCCAGGGGGCGACGGTCTATGGCTACACCTTC; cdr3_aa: CAIRGQGATVYGYTF
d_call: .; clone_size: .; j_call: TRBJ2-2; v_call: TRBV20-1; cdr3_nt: TGCAGTGCTAGTTCGGCAGGGCCCACGAACACCGGGGAGCTGTTTTTT; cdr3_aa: CSASSAGPTNTGELFF
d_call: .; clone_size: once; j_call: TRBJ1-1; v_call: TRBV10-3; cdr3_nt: TGTGCCATCAGTGAAGAAGGGGGATCGGCTGAAGCTTTCTTT; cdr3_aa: CAISEEGGSAEAFF
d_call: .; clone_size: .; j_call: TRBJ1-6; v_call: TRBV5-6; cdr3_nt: TGTGCCAGCAGCTGGCGGGTGGTCGCGAATTCACCCCTCCACTTT; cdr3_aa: CASSWRVVANSPLHF
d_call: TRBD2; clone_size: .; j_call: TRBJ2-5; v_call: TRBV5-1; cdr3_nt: TGCGCCAGCAGCCCAGCGGGAGGGAAAGAGACCCAGTACTTC; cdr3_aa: CASSPAGGKETQYF
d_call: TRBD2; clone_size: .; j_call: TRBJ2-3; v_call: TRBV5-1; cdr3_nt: TGCGCCAGCAGCCCTAGTAGCGGGGGGCCCGCAGATACGCAGTATTTT; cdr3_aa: CASSPSSGGPADTQYF
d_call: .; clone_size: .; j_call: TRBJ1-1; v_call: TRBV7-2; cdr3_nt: TGTGCCAGCAGCTTCCACAGGGCCACTGAAGCTTTCTTT; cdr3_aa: CASSFHRATEAFF
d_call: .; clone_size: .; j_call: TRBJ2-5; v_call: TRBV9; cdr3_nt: TGTGCCAGCAGCGATATCGCGGCGGGTGGGGAGACCCAGTACTTC; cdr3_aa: CASSDIAAGGETQYF
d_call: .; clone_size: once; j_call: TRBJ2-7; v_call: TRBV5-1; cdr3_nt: TGCGCCAGCAGCTTGGCGGCCAGCCAGGGATACTACGAGCAGTACTTC; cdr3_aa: CASSLAASQGYYEQYF